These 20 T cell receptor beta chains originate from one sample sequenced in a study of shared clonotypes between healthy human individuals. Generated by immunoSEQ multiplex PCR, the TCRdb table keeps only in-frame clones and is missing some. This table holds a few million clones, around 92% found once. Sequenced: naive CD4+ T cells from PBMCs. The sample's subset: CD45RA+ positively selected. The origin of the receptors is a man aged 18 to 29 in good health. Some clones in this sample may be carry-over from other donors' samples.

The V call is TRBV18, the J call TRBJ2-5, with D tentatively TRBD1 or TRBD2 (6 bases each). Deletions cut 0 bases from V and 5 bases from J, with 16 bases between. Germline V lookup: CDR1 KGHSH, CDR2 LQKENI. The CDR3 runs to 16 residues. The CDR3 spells CASSPPTGAAGETQYF. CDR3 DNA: TGTGCCAGCTCACCACCGACGGGGGCGGCGGGCGAGACCCAGTACTTC.

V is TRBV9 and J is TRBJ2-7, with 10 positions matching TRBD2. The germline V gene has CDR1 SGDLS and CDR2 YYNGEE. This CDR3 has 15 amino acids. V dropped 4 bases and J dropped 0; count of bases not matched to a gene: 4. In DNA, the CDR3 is TGTGCCAGCAGCTCAGGACTAGCGGACTCCTACGAGCAGTACTTC. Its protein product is CASSSGLADSYEQYF.

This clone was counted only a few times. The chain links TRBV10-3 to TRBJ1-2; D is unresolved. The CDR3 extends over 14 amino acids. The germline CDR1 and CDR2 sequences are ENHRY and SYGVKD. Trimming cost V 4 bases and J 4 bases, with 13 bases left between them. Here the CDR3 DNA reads TGTGCCATCAGTGCCGGGGTCGGTAGCTATGGCTACACCTTC. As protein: CAISAGVGSYGYTF.

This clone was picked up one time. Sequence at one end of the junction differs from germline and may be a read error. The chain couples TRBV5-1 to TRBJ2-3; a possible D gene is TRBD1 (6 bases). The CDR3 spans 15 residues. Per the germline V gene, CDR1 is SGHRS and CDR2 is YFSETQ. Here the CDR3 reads CASSPTGEGSETQYF. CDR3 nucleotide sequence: TGCGCCAGCAGCCCGACAGGAGAGGGGTCAGAAACGCAGTATTTT.

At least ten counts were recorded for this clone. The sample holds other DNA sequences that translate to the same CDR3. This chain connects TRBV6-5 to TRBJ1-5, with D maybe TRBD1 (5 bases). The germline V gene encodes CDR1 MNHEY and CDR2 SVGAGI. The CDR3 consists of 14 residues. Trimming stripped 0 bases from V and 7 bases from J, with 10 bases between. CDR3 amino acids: CASSYSGRGQPQHF. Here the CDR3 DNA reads TGTGCCAGCAGTTACTCGGGGCGTGGGCAGCCCCAGCATTTT.

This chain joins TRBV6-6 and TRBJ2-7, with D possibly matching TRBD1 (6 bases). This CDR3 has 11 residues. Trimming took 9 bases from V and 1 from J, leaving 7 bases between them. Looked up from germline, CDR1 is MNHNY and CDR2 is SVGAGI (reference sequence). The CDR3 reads CASGQSYEQYF. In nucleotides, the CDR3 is TGTGCCAGTGGACAGTCCTACGAGCAGTACTTC.

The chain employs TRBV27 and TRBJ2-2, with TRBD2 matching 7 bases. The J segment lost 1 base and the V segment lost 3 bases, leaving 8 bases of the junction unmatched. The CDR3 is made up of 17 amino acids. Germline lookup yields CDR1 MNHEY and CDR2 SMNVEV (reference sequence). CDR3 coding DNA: TGTGCCAGCAGTTTTTCAGCGGGGAGACAGAACACCGGGGAGCTGTTTTTT. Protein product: CASSFSAGRQNTGELFF.

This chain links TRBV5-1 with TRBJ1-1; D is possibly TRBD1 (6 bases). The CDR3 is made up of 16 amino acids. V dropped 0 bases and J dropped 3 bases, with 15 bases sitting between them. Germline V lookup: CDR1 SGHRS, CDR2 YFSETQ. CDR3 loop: CASSLDKRQVDTEAFF. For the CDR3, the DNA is TGCGCCAGCAGCTTGGACAAAAGACAGGTTGACACTGAAGCTTTCTTT. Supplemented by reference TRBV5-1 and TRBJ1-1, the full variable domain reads KAGVTQTPRYLIKTRGQQVTLSCSPISGHRSVSWYQQTPGQGLQFLFEYFSETQRNKGNFPGRFSGRQFSNSRSEMNVSTLELGDSALYLCASSLDKRQVDTEAFFGQGTRLTVV.

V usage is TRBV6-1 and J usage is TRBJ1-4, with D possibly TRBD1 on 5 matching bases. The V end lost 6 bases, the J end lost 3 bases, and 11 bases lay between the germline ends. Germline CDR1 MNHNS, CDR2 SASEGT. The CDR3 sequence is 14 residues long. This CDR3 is CASSRGIANEKLFF. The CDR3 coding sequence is TGTGCCAGCAGCCGGGGGATAGCTAATGAAAAACTGTTTTTT.

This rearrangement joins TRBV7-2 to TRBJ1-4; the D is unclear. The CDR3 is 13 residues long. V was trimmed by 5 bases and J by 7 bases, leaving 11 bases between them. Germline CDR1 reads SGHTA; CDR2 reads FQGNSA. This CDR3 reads CASSLNNLEKLFF. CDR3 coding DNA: TGTGCCAGCAGCCTAAACAACCTTGAAAAACTGTTTTTT.

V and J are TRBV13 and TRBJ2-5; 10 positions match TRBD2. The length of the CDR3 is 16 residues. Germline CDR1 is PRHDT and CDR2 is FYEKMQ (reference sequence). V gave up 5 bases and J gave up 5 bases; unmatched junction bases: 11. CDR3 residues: CASSQASGREGETQYF. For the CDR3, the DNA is TGTGCCAGCAGCCAAGCTAGCGGGAGAGAGGGGGAGACCCAGTACTTC.

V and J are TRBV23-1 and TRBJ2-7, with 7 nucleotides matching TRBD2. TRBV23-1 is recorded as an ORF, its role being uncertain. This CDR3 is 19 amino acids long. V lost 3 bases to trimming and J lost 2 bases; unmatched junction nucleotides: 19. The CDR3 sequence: CASSHRGSGGSPGTYEQYF. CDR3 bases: TGCGCCAGCAGTCACCGAGGAAGCGGCGGGAGTCCGGGAACCTACGAGCAGTACTTC.

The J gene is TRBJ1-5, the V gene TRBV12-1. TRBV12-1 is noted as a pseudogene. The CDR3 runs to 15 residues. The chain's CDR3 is CANTRAEGSNQPQHF. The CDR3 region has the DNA TGTGCCAACACGAGGGCTGAGGGTAGCAATCAGCCCCAGCATTTT.

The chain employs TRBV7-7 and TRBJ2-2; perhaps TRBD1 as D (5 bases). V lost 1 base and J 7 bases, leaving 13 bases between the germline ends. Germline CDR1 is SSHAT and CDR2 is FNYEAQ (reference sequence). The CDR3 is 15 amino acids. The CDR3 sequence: CASSLGPNQGGELFF. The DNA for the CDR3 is TGTGCCAGCAGCTTAGGCCCCAATCAGGGCGGGGAGCTGTTTTTT.

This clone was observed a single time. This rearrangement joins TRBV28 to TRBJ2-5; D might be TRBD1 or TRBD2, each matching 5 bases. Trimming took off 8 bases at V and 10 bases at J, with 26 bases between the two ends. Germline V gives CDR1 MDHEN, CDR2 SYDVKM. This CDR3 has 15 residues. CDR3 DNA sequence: TGTGCCAGCGGACCCCGACAGTCCAGTTTCGAGGGCCAGTACTTC. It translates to CASGPRQSSFEGQYF.

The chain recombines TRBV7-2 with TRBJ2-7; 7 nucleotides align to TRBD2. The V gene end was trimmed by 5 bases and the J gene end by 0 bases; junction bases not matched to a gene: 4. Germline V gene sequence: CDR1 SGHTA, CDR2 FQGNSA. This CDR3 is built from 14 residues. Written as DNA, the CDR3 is TGTGCCAGCAGCCCCGGACTAGTCTCCTACGAGCAGTACTTC. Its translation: CASSPGLVSYEQYF.

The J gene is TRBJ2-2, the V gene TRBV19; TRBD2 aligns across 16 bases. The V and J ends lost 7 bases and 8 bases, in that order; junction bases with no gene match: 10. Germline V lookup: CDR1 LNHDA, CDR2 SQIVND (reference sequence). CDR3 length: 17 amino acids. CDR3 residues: CASTTGLAGGPVGELFF. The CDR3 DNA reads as TGTGCCAGTACCACGGGACTAGCGGGAGGGCCAGTAGGGGAGCTGTTTTTT.

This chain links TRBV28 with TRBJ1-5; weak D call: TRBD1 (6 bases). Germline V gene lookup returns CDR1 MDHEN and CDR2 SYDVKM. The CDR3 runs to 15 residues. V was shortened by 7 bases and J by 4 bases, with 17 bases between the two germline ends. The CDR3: CASTLWGQGNQPQHF. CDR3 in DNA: TGTGCCAGCACCCTATGGGGGCAGGGAAATCAGCCCCAGCATTTT. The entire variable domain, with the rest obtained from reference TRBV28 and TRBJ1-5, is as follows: DVKVTQSSRYLVKRTGEKVFLECVQDMDHENMFWYRQDPGLGLRLIYFSYDVKMKEKGDIPEGYSVSREKKERFSLILESASTNQTSMYLCASTLWGQGNQPQHFGDGTRLSIL.

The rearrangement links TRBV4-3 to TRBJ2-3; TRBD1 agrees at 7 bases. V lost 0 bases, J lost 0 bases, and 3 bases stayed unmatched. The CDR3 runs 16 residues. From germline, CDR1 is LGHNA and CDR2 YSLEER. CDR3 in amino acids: CASSQEGQSSTDTQYF. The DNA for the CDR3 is TGCGCCAGCAGCCAAGAGGGACAGTCGAGCACAGATACGCAGTATTTT.

CDR3: CASSGILADEQYF. The CDR3 DNA is TGTGCCAGCAGCGGTATCCTAGCTGACGAGCAGTACTTC. The rearrangement joins TRBV9 to TRBJ2-7; perhaps TRBD2 as D (5 bases). The CDR3 is 13 amino acids. CDR1 is SGDLS and CDR2 is YYNGEE in the germline V gene. The V and J ends lost 3 bases and 5 bases respectively, with 12 bases between them.